Here is one T cell receptor (beta chain) with its context. Its antigen is not known. Each sample came from a Caucasian adult donor living in Nashville, Tennessee. This entry belongs to a study of shared clonotypes between healthy human individuals. Findings and limits, study-wide: Between a few donors, naive CD4 clonotypes were shared at a level of about 5%.

Repertoires were generated with immunoSEQ multiplex PCR, while TCRdb's copy carries only in-frame clones and drops some. The sample has a few million clones, 85% to 95% seen once. The material sequenced was naive CD4+ T cells from PBMCs. As to subset: CD45RA+ positively selected. The clonotype was recovered from a man younger than 35 in good health. Some clones in this sample may be carry-over from other donors' samples.

The CDR3 reads CASSLSAGFYEQYF. DNA for the CDR3: TGTGCCAGCAGTCTGAGTGCGGGATTCTACGAGCAGTACTTC. This chain uses TRBV6-5 with TRBJ2-7; D is possibly TRBD2 (6 bases). Trimming left V 5 bases short and J 3 bases short, with 14 bases between. Germline CDR1 reads MNHEY; CDR2 reads SVGAGI. The CDR3 sequence is 14 residues long.